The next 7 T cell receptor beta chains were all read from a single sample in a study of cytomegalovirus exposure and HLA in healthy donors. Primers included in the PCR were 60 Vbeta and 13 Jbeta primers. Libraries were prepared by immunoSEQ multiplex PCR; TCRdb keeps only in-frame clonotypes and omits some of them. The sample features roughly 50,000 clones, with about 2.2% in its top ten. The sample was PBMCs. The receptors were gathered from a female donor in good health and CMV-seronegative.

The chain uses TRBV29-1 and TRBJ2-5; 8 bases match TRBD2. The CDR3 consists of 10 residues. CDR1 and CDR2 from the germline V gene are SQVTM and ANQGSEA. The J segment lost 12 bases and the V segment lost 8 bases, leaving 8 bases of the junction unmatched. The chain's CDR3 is CSTRNGGEYF. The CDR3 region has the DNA TGCAGCACTAGGAACGGGGGGGAGTACTTC.

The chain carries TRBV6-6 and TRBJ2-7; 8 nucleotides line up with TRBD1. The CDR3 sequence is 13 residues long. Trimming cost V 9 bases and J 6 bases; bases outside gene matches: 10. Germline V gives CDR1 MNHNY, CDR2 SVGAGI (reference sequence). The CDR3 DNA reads TGTGCCAGGAGGACAGGGCGCGGTCCCGAGCAGTACTTC. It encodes CARRTGRGPEQYF.

This CDR3 reads CASAGGPTSYEQYF. In DNA, the CDR3 is TGTGCCAGCGCAGGGGGCCCCACCTCCTACGAGCAGTACTTC. The V and J genes are TRBV19 and TRBJ2-7; 8 nucleotides match TRBD1. The V gene's germline CDR1 is LNHDA and CDR2 SQIVND (reference sequence). CDR3 length: 14 residues. With V trimmed by 9 bases and J by 0 bases, 7 bases remained unmatched.

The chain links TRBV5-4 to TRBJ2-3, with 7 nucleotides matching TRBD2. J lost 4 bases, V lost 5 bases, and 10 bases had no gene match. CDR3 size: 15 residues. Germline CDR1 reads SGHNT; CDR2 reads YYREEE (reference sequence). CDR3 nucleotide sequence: TGTGCCAGCAGTTCTGGACTAGTTCAACCAGATACGCAGTATTTT. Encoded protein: CASSSGLVQPDTQYF. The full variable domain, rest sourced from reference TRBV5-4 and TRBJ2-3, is ETGVTQSPTHLIKTRGQQVTLRCSSQSGHNTVSWYQQALGQGPQFIFQYYREEENGRGNFPPRFSGLQFPNYSSELNVNALELDDSALYLCASSSGLVQPDTQYFGPGTRLTVL.

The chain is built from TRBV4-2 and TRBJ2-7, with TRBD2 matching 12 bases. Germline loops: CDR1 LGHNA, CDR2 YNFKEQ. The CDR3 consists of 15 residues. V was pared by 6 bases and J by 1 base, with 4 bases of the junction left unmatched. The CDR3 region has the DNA TGTGCCAGCAGTTCCGGACTAGCGGGGTCCTACGAGCAGTACTTC. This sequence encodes CASSSGLAGSYEQYF.

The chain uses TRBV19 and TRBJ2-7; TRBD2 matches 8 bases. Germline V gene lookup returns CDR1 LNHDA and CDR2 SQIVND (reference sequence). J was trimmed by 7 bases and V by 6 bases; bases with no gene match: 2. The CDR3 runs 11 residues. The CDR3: CASSGRGEQYF. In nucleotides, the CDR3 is TGTGCCAGTAGCGGGAGGGGGGAGCAGTACTTC.

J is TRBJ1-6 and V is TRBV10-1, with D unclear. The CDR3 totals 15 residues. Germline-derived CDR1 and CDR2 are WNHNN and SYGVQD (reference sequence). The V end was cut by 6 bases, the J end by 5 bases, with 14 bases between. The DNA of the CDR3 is TGCGCCAGCAGCCCCGGAGGACGGGATAATTCACCCCTCCACTTT. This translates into CASSPGGRDNSPLHF.